This is a list of T cell receptor beta chains from one sample in a study of T-cell memory formation after mild COVID-19. TCRdb itself ran the 5' RACE reads through MiXCR, one entry per CDR3 protein. Among around 340,000 distinct CDR3 sequences listed, around 21% were seen once. The sample was PBMCs or a T cell subset sorted from them (not recorded which). These TCRs come from an adult woman who had mild COVID-19 (a few samples of this study predate the infection). Cell type and time point are not known. CDR3s include the opening cysteine and the closing phenylalanine or tryptophan. A D gene is named only where the DNA matches it firmly. Part of the rows lack a size; the others show once, few, many or a class for expanded clones.

size	V	J	D	CDR3	DNA
NA	TRBV20-1	TRBJ1-5	TRBD1	CSAVQGGIRNQPQHF	TGCAGTGCCGTACAGGGGGGAATTCGCAATCAGCCCCAGCATTTT
NA	TRBV15	TRBJ2-5	NA	CATGWDREASRAQYF	TGTGCCACCGGGTGGGACCGCGAAGCCAGCCGGGCCCAGTACTTC
few	TRBV6-6	TRBJ2-1	NA	CASSHFSSRGSYNEQFF	TGTGCCAGCAGTCACTTTAGCTCCCGAGGCTCCTACAATGAGCAGTTCTTC
NA	TRBV25-1	TRBJ2-7	NA	CASTRDNYEQYF	TGTGCCAGCACCCGGGACAACTACGAGCAGTACTTC
few	TRBV12-3/TRBV12-4	TRBJ1-5	NA	CASSLLMGGSQPQHF	TGTGCCAGCAGTTTGTTGATGGGGGGATCGCAGCCCCAGCATTTT
NA	TRBV2	TRBJ1-1	TRBD1	CASVGQGTEAFF	TGTGCCAGCGTAGGACAGGGGACTGAAGCTTTCTTT
NA	TRBV12-3/TRBV12-4	TRBJ2-5	TRBD1	CASSPRDRGETQYF	TGTGCCAGCAGTCCCCGGGACAGGGGAGAGACCCAGTACTTC
NA	TRBV7-3	TRBJ2-6	NA	CASGQGHSGANVLTF	TGTGCCAGCGGGCAGGGTCACTCTGGGGCCAACGTCCTGACTTTC
NA	TRBV6-2/TRBV6-3	TRBJ1-1	NA	CATLGRMSDAFF	TGTGCCACTTTGGGGAGGATGTCGGACGCTTTCTTT
few	TRBV5-1	TRBJ1-4	NA	CASSLEASNEKLFF	TGCGCCAGCAGCTTGGAAGCATCGAATGAAAAACTGTTTTTT
many	TRBV5-1	TRBJ2-7	TRBD2	CASRAGTSGFSYEQYF	TGCGCCAGCAGGGCCGGGACTAGCGGGTTCTCCTACGAGCAGTACTTC
NA	TRBV12-5	TRBJ2-1	NA	CASGSTDWYQWNEQFF	TGTGCTAGTGGTTCTACGGACTGGTACCAGTGGAATGAGCAGTTCTTC
NA	TRBV6-6	TRBJ2-7	NA	CASSWLGYEQYF	TGTGCCAGCAGTTGGTTGGGGTACGAGCAGTACTTC
NA	TRBV4-1	TRBJ2-1	NA	CASSQALNSYNEQFF	TGCGCCAGCAGCCAAGCCCTGAACTCCTACAATGAGCAGTTCTTC
few	TRBV4-1	TRBJ1-2	NA	CASSQALGFAGDGYTF	TGCGCCAGCAGCCAAGCTCTTGGGTTTGCGGGAGATGGCTACACCTTC
NA	TRBV7-9	TRBJ2-1	TRBD2	CASSSAGLAGASSYNEQFF	TGTGCCAGCAGCTCCGCGGGACTAGCGGGTGCATCATCCTACAATGAGCAGTTCTTC
NA	TRBV5-6	TRBJ2-1	NA	CASSQLEGPEQFF	TGTGCCAGCAGCCAACTGGAGGGCCCTGAGCAGTTCTTC